This T cell receptor (beta chain) was obtained from a study of CXCR3-negative and CXCR3-positive naive CD8 T cells. About this clonotype: No antigen is known for it.

CDR3 length: 17 amino acids. UMI labels and 5' RACE were used to prepare the TRB cDNA libraries. TCRdb reprocessed the 5' RACE reads and reports one entry per CDR3 protein, with no DNA. The sample totals over 95,000 distinct CDR3 sequences. Findings of the study overall: Naive CXCR3-positive cells had TRB CDR3s more hydrophobic than those of CXCR3-negative naive cells.

The sequencing sample was made of naive CXCR3+ CD8+ T cells from blood. The subset is: CD45RO-CCR7+CD27+CD95- naive CD8+ T cells expressing CXCR3 (TNR3+). The chain is built from TRBV12-3 or TRBV12-4 and TRBJ2-1; the TCRdb D gene call, TRBD1, has no DNA to confirm it. The source is a human donor in good health. Some clones in this sample may be carry-over from other donors' samples. CDR3 amino acids: CARNGDRGQAPYNEQFF.